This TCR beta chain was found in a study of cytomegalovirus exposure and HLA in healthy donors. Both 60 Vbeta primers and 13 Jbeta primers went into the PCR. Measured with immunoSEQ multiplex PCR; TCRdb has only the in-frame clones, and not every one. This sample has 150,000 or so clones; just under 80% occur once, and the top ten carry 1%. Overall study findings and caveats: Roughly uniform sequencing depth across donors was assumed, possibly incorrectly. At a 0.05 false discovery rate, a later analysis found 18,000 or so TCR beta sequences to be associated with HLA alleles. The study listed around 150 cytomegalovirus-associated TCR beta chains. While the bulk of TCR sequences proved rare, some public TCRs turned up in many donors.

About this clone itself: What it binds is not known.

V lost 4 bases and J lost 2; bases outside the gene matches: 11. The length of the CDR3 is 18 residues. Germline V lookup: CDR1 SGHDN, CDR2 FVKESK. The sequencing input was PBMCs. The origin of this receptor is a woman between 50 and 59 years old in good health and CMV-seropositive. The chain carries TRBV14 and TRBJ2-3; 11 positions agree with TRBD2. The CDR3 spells CASSPRLAGGKYTDTQYF. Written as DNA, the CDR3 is TGTGCCAGCAGCCCTCGGCTAGCGGGAGGAAAATACACAGATACGCAGTATTTT.